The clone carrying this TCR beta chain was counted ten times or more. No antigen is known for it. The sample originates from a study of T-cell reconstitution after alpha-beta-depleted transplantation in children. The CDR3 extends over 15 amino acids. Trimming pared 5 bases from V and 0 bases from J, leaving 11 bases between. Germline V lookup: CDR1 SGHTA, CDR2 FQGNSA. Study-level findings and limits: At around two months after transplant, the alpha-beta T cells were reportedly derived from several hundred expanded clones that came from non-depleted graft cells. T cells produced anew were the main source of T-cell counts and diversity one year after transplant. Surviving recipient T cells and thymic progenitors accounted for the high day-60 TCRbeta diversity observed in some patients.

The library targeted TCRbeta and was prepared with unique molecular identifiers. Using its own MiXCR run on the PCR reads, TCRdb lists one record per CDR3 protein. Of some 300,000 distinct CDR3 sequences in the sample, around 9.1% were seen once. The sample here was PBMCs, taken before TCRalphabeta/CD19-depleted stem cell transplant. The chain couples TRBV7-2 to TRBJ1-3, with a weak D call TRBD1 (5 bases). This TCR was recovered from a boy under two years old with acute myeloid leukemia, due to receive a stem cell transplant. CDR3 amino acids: CASSATGSSGNTIYF. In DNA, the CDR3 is TGTGCCAGCAGCGCTACAGGTAGCTCTGGAAACACCATATATTTT.